Presented here are 7 T cell receptor beta chains from one specimen sequenced in a study of T cell repertoires in cytomegalovirus infection. One entry per CDR3 protein results from TCRdb running MiXCR on the reads. The table lists roughly 630,000 distinct CDR3 sequences, roughly 26% of them singletons. Sequencing input: CD8+ T cells from PBMCs. These receptors originate from a human donor in good health (CMV status not recorded). Some clones in this sample may be carry-over from other donors' samples.

The rearrangement uses TRBV5-1 and TRBJ2-1; D may be TRBD1 (5 bases). V was trimmed by 4 bases and J by 3 bases, leaving 11 bases between them. The CDR3 loop spans 14 amino acids. The germline CDR1 and CDR2 sequences are SGHRS and YFSETQ. In DNA, the CDR3 is TGCGCCAGCAGCCCCAGACAGAACTACAATGAGCAGTTCTTC. Amino acid sequence: CASSPRQNYNEQFF.

The rearrangement uses TRBV7-9 and TRBJ2-1, with unresolved D. This CDR3 comprises 12 residues. Germline V gives CDR1 SEHNR, CDR2 FQNEAQ (reference sequence). The V end lost 3 bases, the J end lost 10 bases, and 10 bases lay between the germline ends. CDR3 protein: CASSLSSPEQFF. The CDR3 DNA reads TGTGCCAGCAGCTTGAGTTCCCCCGAGCAGTTCTTC.

This clonotype was counted at least ten times. The gene calls are TRBV7-2 and TRBJ2-2, with D perhaps matching TRBD2 (5 bases). Germline loops: CDR1 SGHTA, CDR2 FQGNSA. The CDR3 contains 13 residues. Trimming removed 5 bases from V and 4 bases from J, with 8 bases in between. CDR3: CASSKEGTGELFF. The DNA of the CDR3 is TGTGCCAGCAGCAAAGAGGGCACCGGGGAGCTGTTTTTT.

This clonotype was seen only a few times. V is TRBV20-1 and J is TRBJ1-5; D call uncertain. The ends were cut back, 3 bases at V and 6 bases at J, with 15 bases in the middle. The CDR3 is made up of 14 amino acids. Germline CDR1 DFQATT, CDR2 SNEGSKA (reference sequence). The CDR3 loop reads CSARGGGGSQPQHF. The CDR3 coding sequence is TGCAGTGCTAGGGGAGGAGGAGGTAGTCAGCCCCAGCATTTT.

This clonotype was picked up a small number of times. The rearrangement uses TRBV9 and TRBJ2-1, with TRBD2 matching over 8 bases. V shed 3 bases, J shed 0 bases, and the junction held 5 bases outside the gene matches. Germline assignment: CDR1 SGDLS and CDR2 YYNGEE. This CDR3 is built from 16 residues. This CDR3 reads CASSARGGRSYNEQFF. DNA for the CDR3: TGTGCCAGCAGCGCCCGGGGGGGCCGCTCCTACAATGAGCAGTTCTTC.

This clonotype showed up just a few times. The gene calls are TRBV6-6 and TRBJ2-5; D gene unclear. The CDR3 spans 14 residues. Germline V gene lookup returns CDR1 MNHNY and CDR2 SVGAGI (reference sequence). The V gene lost 5 bases and the J gene lost 0 bases, with 10 bases spanning the gap. CDR3 sequence: CASSDTDYQETQYF. CDR3 nucleotide sequence: TGTGCCAGCAGTGACACCGACTACCAAGAGACCCAGTACTTC.

The gene calls are TRBV14 and TRBJ1-2; D is perhaps TRBD1 (5 bases). V lost 9 bases, J lost 6 bases, and 11 bases lay in between. In germline, CDR1 is SGHDN, CDR2 FVKESK. The CDR3 loop spans 11 amino acids. Here the CDR3 DNA reads TGTGCCAGTGGGACTAGAGATGGCTACACCTTC. Translating it yields CASGTRDGYTF. Together with reference TRBV14 and TRBJ1-2, the CDR3 gives the full variable domain: EAGVTQFPSHSVIEKGQTVTLRCDPISGHDNLYWYRRVMGKEIKFLLHFVKESKQDESGMPNNRFLAERTGGTYSTLKVQPAELEDSGVYFCASGTRDGYTFGSGTRLTVV.